Shown below are 19 T cell receptor beta chains from a single sample sequenced in a study of blood T cell repertoires in COVID-19 (dated by TCRdb to 2020 to 2021). Library construction relied on the immunoSEQ multiplex PCR assay. In its TCRdb copy, this immuneACCESS table keeps in-frame sequences only and misses some clones. Where compared with another copy, unresolved V genes explain less than half of these, and the others have no known cause. A total of about 14,000 clones appear in this sample, approximately 87% of them only once. The top ten hold 33% of the sample. The specimen sequenced was peripheral blood. The origin of the receptors is a human donor in a cohort sampled during active COVID-19.

Only a few counts were recorded for this clone. This chain links TRBV4-2 with TRBJ1-5; D is ambiguous. V lost 1 base and J lost 6, with 13 bases in between. This CDR3 is built from 15 residues. Per the germline V gene, CDR1 is LGHNA and CDR2 is YNFKEQ. This chain's CDR3 is CASSQGSGSAQPQHF. The CDR3, as DNA: TGTGCCAGCAGCCAAGGGAGTGGGAGTGCTCAGCCCCAGCATTTT.

V gene TRBV19 combines with J gene TRBJ2-1; perhaps TRBD1 as D (6 bases). CDR1 LNHDA and CDR2 SQIVND come from the germline V gene (reference sequence). This CDR3 region has 16 residues. V lost 2 bases and J lost 3, with 14 bases in between. This chain's CDR3 is CASSILSGQNYNEQFF. Written as DNA, the CDR3 is TGTGCCAGTAGTATATTATCCGGACAGAACTACAATGAGCAGTTCTTC. The whole variable domain, remainder taken from reference TRBV19 and TRBJ2-1, is DGGITQSPKYLFRKEGQNVTLSCEQNLNHDAMYWYRQDPGQGLRLIYYSQIVNDFQKGDIAEGYSVSREKKESFPLTVTSAQKNPTAFYLCASSILSGQNYNEQFFGPGTRLTVL.

The gene calls are TRBV7-6 and TRBJ2-2, with TRBD2 as a possible D gene (5 bases). This CDR3 is built from 15 residues. Trimming stripped 1 base from V and 5 bases from J, with 11 bases between. From germline, CDR1 is SGHVS and CDR2 FNYEAQ. CDR3 in DNA: TGTGCCAGCAGCTTAGTGGTCGGGGAAACCGGGGAGCTGTTTTTT. This encodes CASSLVVGETGELFF.

There are a few counts of this clone. The chain recombines TRBV2 with TRBJ2-7; D possibly corresponds to TRBD2 (5 bases). The CDR3 sequence is 11 residues long. The germline V gene has CDR1 SNHLY and CDR2 FYNNEI. Trimming took 8 bases from V and 6 from J, leaving 11 bases between them. CDR3 DNA sequence: TGTGCCAGCGTCCGGGAAGTCGAGCAGTACTTC. Its protein is CASVREVEQYF.

The rearrangement uses TRBV7-9 and TRBJ1-1; D is uncertain. The CDR3 covers 12 residues. The ends were cut back, 6 bases at V and 1 base at J, with 6 bases in the middle. Germline assignment: CDR1 SEHNR and CDR2 FQNEAQ (reference sequence). CDR3 sequence (DNA): TGTGCCAGCAGTTTTCGGAACACTGAAGCTTTCTTT. Its translation: CASSFRNTEAFF.

V and J are TRBV2 and TRBJ2-3; TRBD2 agrees at 10 bases. The V gene end was trimmed by 11 bases and the J gene end by 4 bases; junction bases not matched to a gene: 12. Germline CDR1 SNHLY, CDR2 FYNNEI. CDR3 length equals 15 residues. CDR3 nucleotide sequence: TGTGCCTCAAGGGGCCTAGCGGGGGTTGCAGATACGCAGTATTTT. Translation: CASRGLAGVADTQYF.

The rearrangement joins TRBV9 to TRBJ2-1; 12 bases agree with TRBD2. Germline V gene sequence: CDR1 SGDLS, CDR2 YYNGEE. V lost 4 bases and J lost 10; bases outside the gene matches: 12. The CDR3 is made up of 16 amino acids. The CDR3 spells CASSTGTSGPGGEQFF. CDR3 nucleotides: TGTGCCAGCAGCACCGGGACTAGCGGGCCGGGTGGGGAGCAGTTCTTC.

J is TRBJ1-1 and V is TRBV11-3; 7 bases line up with TRBD1. The length of the CDR3 is 14 residues. V shed 3 bases and J 6 bases; nucleotides not matched to a gene: 7. Germline lookup yields CDR1 SGHNT and CDR2 YENEEA. CDR3 nucleotide sequence: TGTGCCAGCAGCTTCCCGGGACAGAGCGCTGAAGCTTTCTTT. The encoded protein is CASSFPGQSAEAFF.

The J gene is TRBJ2-7, the V gene TRBV4-1; tentative D call: TRBD2 (5 bases). V lost 1 base and J 2 bases, leaving 15 bases between the germline ends. CDR1 is MGHRA and CDR2 is YSYEKL in the germline V gene. This CDR3 is built from 16 residues. CDR3 loop: CASSQVSGHGTYEQYF. CDR3 in DNA: TGCGCCAGCAGCCAAGTAAGTGGTCACGGGACCTACGAGCAGTACTTC.

V usage is TRBV28 and J usage is TRBJ2-1, with 9 bases matching TRBD2. V dropped 6 bases and J dropped 0; count of bases not matched to a gene: 6. The CDR3 loop spans 16 amino acids. Germline V gene sequence: CDR1 MDHEN, CDR2 SYDVKM. The CDR3 DNA follows: TGTGCCAGCAGGAGACTAGCGGCAACCTCCTACAATGAGCAGTTCTTC. Amino acid sequence: CASRRLAATSYNEQFF. Using reference TRBV28 and TRBJ2-1 for the parts outside the CDR3, the full variable domain is DVKVTQSSRYLVKRTGEKVFLECVQDMDHENMFWYRQDPGLGLRLIYFSYDVKMKEKGDIPEGYSVSREKKERFSLILESASTNQTSMYLCASRRLAATSYNEQFFGPGTRLTVL.

The sample holds one count of this clone. V usage is TRBV24-1 and J usage is TRBJ2-3; a possible D gene is TRBD2 (5 bases). The germline V and J ends were trimmed by 7 bases and 4 bases, with 17 bases remaining between them. CDR1 is KGHDR, CDR2 SFDVKD, per germline. The CDR3 runs 15 residues. CDR3 nucleotides: TGTGCCACCAGCGGTAACAGCGGAACTTCAGATACGCAGTATTTT. This codes for CATSGNSGTSDTQYF.

This clone was found once. The chain carries TRBV28 and TRBJ2-7; 12 bases are shared with TRBD1. The CDR3 is 19 residues long. Germline V gene data show CDR1 as MDHEN and CDR2 as SYDVKM. The V gene end was trimmed by 5 bases and the J gene end by 1 base; junction bases not matched to a gene: 15. This chain's CDR3 is CASSEPGQGAGTVSYEQYF. Written as DNA, the CDR3 is TGTGCCAGCAGTGAACCGGGACAGGGGGCGGGAACCGTATCCTACGAGCAGTACTTC.

The chain joins TRBV7-3 to TRBJ1-1, with D hard to call. Trimming pared 0 bases from V and 3 bases from J, leaving 8 bases between. CDR1 and CDR2 from the germline V gene are SGHTA and FQGTGA. The CDR3 consists of 14 residues. DNA for the CDR3: TGTGCCAGCAGCTTAACAGGAGGAGACACTGAAGCTTTCTTT. Its protein is CASSLTGGDTEAFF.

The genes are TRBV27 and TRBJ2-1; TRBD2 aligns across 13 bases. This CDR3 region has 15 residues. Germline V gene lookup returns CDR1 MNHEY and CDR2 SMNVEV (reference sequence). V gave up 5 bases and J gave up 7 bases; unmatched junction bases: 5. The DNA of the CDR3 is TGTGCCAGCAGTCCGGGGACTAGCGGGGCTAATGAGCAGTTCTTC. This sequence encodes CASSPGTSGANEQFF.

This chain joins TRBV27 and TRBJ2-7; 8 bases match TRBD2. The germline CDR1 and CDR2 sequences are MNHEY and SMNVEV (reference sequence). With V trimmed by 6 bases and J by 0 bases, 16 bases remained unmatched. The CDR3 sequence is 18 residues long. CDR3 in amino acids: CASSQSLHSSGPSYEQYF. CDR3 DNA: TGTGCCAGCAGCCAGTCCCTCCACTCTAGCGGGCCCTCCTACGAGCAGTACTTC.

There are a few counts of this clone. The CDR3 DNA sequence: TGTGCCAGCAGCGCCAGCGGGAGGGTCTACGAGCAGTACTTC. This translates into CASSASGRVYEQYF. This rearrangement joins TRBV7-8 to TRBJ2-7, with 10 bases aligning to TRBD2. Germline assignment: CDR1 SGHVS and CDR2 FQNEAQ. The CDR3 loop spans 14 amino acids. Trimming at V came to 5 bases and at J to 3 bases, leaving 4 bases not matched to a gene.

This chain connects TRBV5-5 to TRBJ1-1; tentatively, D is TRBD1 (5 bases). This CDR3 has 15 residues. Germline CDR1 is SGHKS and CDR2 is YYEKEE (reference sequence). The ends were cut back, 3 bases at V and 1 base at J, with 13 bases in the middle. Here the CDR3 DNA reads TGTGCCAGCAGCTCCAGGAGGGACGCGAACACTGAAGCTTTCTTT. As protein: CASSSRRDANTEAFF.

This sequence joins TRBV12-3 or TRBV12-4 and TRBJ2-3; TRBD2 might be the D (5 bases). V dropped 6 bases and J dropped 3 bases, with 7 bases sitting between them. This CDR3 spans 12 amino acids. The CDR3 DNA sequence: TGTGCCAGCAGCCGAGGGACAGATACGCAGTATTTT. Its protein is CASSRGTDTQYF.

The V gene is TRBV6-5, the J gene TRBJ1-5; 10 bases are a match to TRBD1. This CDR3 comprises 13 residues. Germline trimming cut 6 bases from V and 5 bases from J; bases unmatched to any gene: 1. The germline V gene encodes CDR1 MNHEY and CDR2 SVGAGI. The DNA of the CDR3 is TGTGCCAGCAGCGGACAGGGGGATCAGCCCCAGCATTTT. Translated, it gives CASSGQGDQPQHF.